These T cell receptor beta chains were read from a single sample in a study of Graves' ophthalmopathy and Graves' hyperthyroidism. A single record per CDR3 protein comes from TCRdb applying MiXCR to the multiplex PCR reads. Seen here are more than 40,000 distinct CDR3 sequences, about 50% observed once, and the top ten hold approximately 23%. Source material: peripheral blood. All receptors come from an adult man with Graves' ophthalmopathy. The CDR3 runs from the conserved cysteine through the conserved F or W. D genes are given only for firm matches. Clone sizes are given selectively: once, few, many, or a class where the clone is expanded.

TRBJ2-3	TRBV30	.	TRBD2	CAWKLTGTSGTDTQYF	TGTGCCTGGAAGCTAACCGGGACTAGCGGCACAGATACGCAGTATTTT
TRBJ1-2	TRBV6-5	many	.	CASSYSEGEDYGYTF	TGTGCCAGCAGTTACTCGGAGGGGGAAGACTATGGCTACACCTTC
TRBJ2-7	TRBV10-3	medium-sized	.	CAISESVEQYF	TGTGCCATCAGTGAGTCGGTCGAGCAGTACTTC
TRBJ2-5	TRBV11-2	many	.	CASKGWETQYF	TGTGCCAGCAAGGGTTGGGAGACCCAGTACTTC
TRBJ1-6	TRBV20-1	.	TRBD1	CSAPTGVNSPLHF	TGCAGCGCCCCTACAGGGGTTAATTCACCCCTCCACTTT
TRBJ1-5	TRBV2	.	TRBD1	CASSDRGQGQPQHF	TGTGCCAGCAGTGACAGGGGGCAGGGACAGCCCCAGCATTTT
TRBJ2-7	TRBV5-5	few	.	CASSLVESYEQYF	TGTGCCAGCAGCTTGGTGGAGTCCTACGAGCAGTACTTC
TRBJ2-7	TRBV24-1	medium-sized	.	CATSAAMVPYEQYF	TGTGCCACCAGCGCTGCGATGGTCCCCTACGAGCAGTACTTC
TRBJ2-3	TRBV7-9	.	TRBD2	CASGLGAAGGRDTLYF	TGTGCCAGCGGCTTAGGCGCAGCGGGAGGAAGAGATACGCTGTATTTT
TRBJ2-5	TRBV9	many	.	CASSPQSGPQETQYF	TGTGCCAGCAGCCCCCAGTCGGGGCCCCAAGAGACCCAGTACTTC
TRBJ1-5	TRBV10-3	many	.	CAISARQPGISNQPQHF	TGTGCCATCAGTGCGAGACAACCGGGGATTAGCAATCAGCCCCAGCATTTT
TRBJ2-2	TRBV7-8	.	TRBD2	CASSLASLAGWTGELFF	TGTGCCAGCAGCTTAGCATCACTAGCGGGATGGACCGGGGAGCTGTTTTTT
TRBJ2-3	TRBV15	.	.	CATSRGGPTDTQYF	TGTGCCACCAGCAGAGGAGGGCCCACAGATACGCAGTATTTT
TRBJ1-3	TRBV6-5	.	.	CASSYGFSGNTLYF	TGTGCCAGCAGTTATGGGTTCTCTGGGAACACCCTATATTTT
TRBJ1-2	TRBV5-4	.	.	CASSLNSQYGYTF	TGTGCCAGCAGCTTGAACAGCCAGTATGGCTACACCTTC
TRBJ2-7	TRBV20-1	.	.	CSARSGLKYEQYF	TGCAGTGCTAGATCCGGGTTAAAGTACGAGCAGTACTTC
TRBJ2-2	TRBV19	.	.	CASSVRTGELFF	TGTGCCAGTAGTGTGAGAACCGGGGAGCTGTTTTTT
TRBJ2-5	TRBV2	many	TRBD2	CASSGTSGVGETQYF	TGTGCCAGCAGCGGGACTAGCGGGGTAGGAGAGACCCAGTACTTC
TRBJ1-1	TRBV7-3	many	.	CASSWISNTEAFF	TGTGCCAGCAGCTGGATCTCGAACACTGAAGCTTTCTTT
TRBJ2-3	TRBV11-3	.	.	CASSSGITDTQYF	TGTGCCAGCAGCTCCGGAATCACAGATACGCAGTATTTT
TRBJ2-7	TRBV5-1	many	TRBD2	CASSLVRAGGKYEQYF	TGCGCCAGCAGCTTGGTACGGGCGGGAGGGAAGTACGAGCAGTACTTC
TRBJ1-5	TRBV20-1	many	.	CSAKRAENSNQPQHF	TGCAGTGCAAAGCGGGCCGAGAATAGCAATCAGCCCCAGCATTTT
TRBJ2-5	TRBV28	many	.	CASSLNSDGRQETQYF	TGTGCCAGCAGTTTGAATTCAGACGGACGCCAAGAGACCCAGTACTTC
TRBJ1-1	TRBV10-3	.	.	CAISESRQTNTEAFF	TGTGCCATCAGTGAGTCGCGACAGACAAACACTGAAGCTTTCTTT